This T cell receptor (beta chain) derives from a study of blood T cell repertoires in COVID-19. Across the study: COVID-19 samples from acute and convalescent phases originated in the United States, Italy and Spain.

Method: immunoSEQ multiplex PCR; TCRdb's copy keeps in-frame clones and lacks some. The table includes fewer than 150,000 clones, around 86% detected once. Trimming left V 4 bases short and J 5 bases short, with 11 bases between. The CDR3 length is 14 residues. CDR1 LGHNA and CDR2 YSLEER come from the germline V gene. The chain is built from TRBV4-3 and TRBJ2-2; maybe TRBD2 (6 bases). This TCR was recovered from a woman aged 45-65 years who had recovered from COVID-19. Sequenced sample: peripheral blood. Here the CDR3 DNA reads TGCGCCAGCAGCCCGGGACTTTGGACCGGGGAGCTGTTTTTT. It yields the protein CASSPGLWTGELFF.